These 18 T cell receptor beta chains share one sample of origin, sequenced in a study of cytomegalovirus exposure and HLA in healthy donors. It was with 60 Vbeta and 13 Jbeta primers that the PCR ran. Clones were sequenced by immunoSEQ multiplex PCR, and TCRdb holds only the in-frame ones, with some missing. The sample includes approximately 200,000 clones, roughly 79% of them seen just once. The sample comprised PBMCs. These receptors were collected from a woman between 18 and 29 years old in good health and CMV-seronegative.

This clone was found once. The chain is built from TRBV18 and TRBJ1-3; 7 bases map to TRBD1. After removal of 6 bases from V and 0 bases from J, the junction contained 11 bases not matched to a gene. The germline V gene has CDR1 KGHSH and CDR2 LQKENI. This CDR3 region has 17 residues. The CDR3 DNA follows: TGTGCCAGCTCGCTTTGGGACAGCGAGCTCTCTGGAAACACCATATATTTT. It encodes CASSLWDSELSGNTIYF.

A word on this clone: Other DNA sequences from this sample encode an identical CDR3 as well. The chain uses TRBV29-1 and TRBJ2-1; no clear D gene. Germline values: CDR1 SQVTM, CDR2 ANQGSEA. V gave up 1 base and J gave up 7 bases, with 8 bases separating them. CDR3 length: 12 amino acids. This CDR3 reads CSVEAGGNEQFF. DNA for the CDR3: TGCAGCGTTGAAGCTGGCGGTAATGAGCAGTTCTTC.

The J gene is TRBJ1-3, the V gene TRBV5-1; 8 bases match TRBD1. Germline assignment: CDR1 SGHRS and CDR2 YFSETQ. Trimming took 7 bases from V and 1 from J; bases not matched to a gene: 13. The CDR3 totals 17 residues. The CDR3 nucleotides read TGCGCCAGCCCTGGACAGGGCCAGGGGCGATCTGGAAACACCATATATTTT. Protein sequence: CASPGQGQGRSGNTIYF.

The rearrangement links TRBV2 to TRBJ1-6; D is undetermined. Germline V gene data show CDR1 as SNHLY and CDR2 as FYNNEI. The V and J ends lost 4 bases and 5 bases respectively, with 9 bases between them. This CDR3 has 14 amino acids. CDR3 nucleotides: TGTGCCAGCAGTGCCGGCAGGAATAATTCACCCCTCCACTTT. Its protein is CASSAGRNNSPLHF.

This chain's CDR3 is CASSSRLAPAGEQYF. The CDR3 region has the DNA TGTGCCAGCAGCTCCCGCCTAGCGCCAGCCGGGGAGCAGTACTTC. The rearrangement uses TRBV14 and TRBJ2-7, with D perhaps matching TRBD2 (6 bases). CDR1 and CDR2 (germline): SGHDN, FVKESK. V shed 5 bases and J shed 7 bases, with 21 bases lying between them. This CDR3 has 15 residues.

The chain employs TRBV7-9 and TRBJ1-2; possibly TRBD1 for D (5 bases). V dropped 4 bases and J dropped 1 base, with 10 bases sitting between them. The CDR3 is 14 residues long. Germline V CDR1 and CDR2: SEHNR, FQNEAQ (reference sequence). Written as DNA, the CDR3 is TGTGCCAGCAGCTCATCAGGGATTAACTATGGCTACACCTTC. Protein: CASSSSGINYGYTF.

The CDR3, as DNA: TGTGCCAGTAAAGACAGCTCCTACAATGAGCAGTTCTTC. As protein: CASKDSSYNEQFF. This chain uses TRBV19 with TRBJ2-1; maybe TRBD1 (5 bases). Germline values: CDR1 LNHDA, CDR2 SQIVND (reference sequence). Between the trimmed V and J ends, which lost 7 bases and 0 bases, there was a span of 7 bases. The CDR3 spans 13 residues.

This clone appeared once. CDR3 DNA sequence: TGCGCCAGCAGCCAATATGAGACTAGCGGGAGCGGGTACGAGCAGTACTTC. Its translation is CASSQYETSGSGYEQYF. The J gene is TRBJ2-7, the V gene TRBV4-1, with 12 positions matching TRBD2. V gave up 2 bases and J gave up 4 bases; unmatched junction bases: 9. CDR1 MGHRA and CDR2 YSYEKL come from the germline V gene. CDR3 size: 17 residues.

The DNA for the CDR3 is TGTGCCAGCAGCTCCCACCTAGCGGGGGCAGGCGAGCAGTACTTC. As protein: CASSSHLAGAGEQYF. The chain is built from TRBV7-6 and TRBJ2-7; 10 nucleotides agree with TRBD2. Per germline, CDR1 SGHVS and CDR2 FNYEAQ. This CDR3 is 15 amino acids long. Losses at the gene ends were 4 bases for V and 6 bases for J; bases not matched to a gene: 9. Supplemented by reference TRBV7-6 and TRBJ2-7, the full variable domain reads GAGVSQSPRYKVTKRGQDVALRCDPISGHVSLYWYRQALGQGPEFLTYFNYEAQQDKSGLPNDRFSAERPEGSISTLTIQRTEQRDSAMYRCASSSHLAGAGEQYFGPGTRLTVT.

The table lists this clone with a few counts. The genes are TRBV19 and TRBJ2-7, with TRBD1 identical over 10 bases. CDR1 and CDR2 (germline): LNHDA, SQIVND (reference sequence). CDR3 length: 15 residues. The V and J ends lost 6 bases and 4 bases, in that order; junction bases with no gene match: 9. In DNA, the CDR3 is TGTGCCAGTAGGGGCCCGGGACAGGGGAGGTACGAGCAGTACTTC. Translated: CASRGPGQGRYEQYF.

The chain recombines TRBV5-1 with TRBJ2-5; 8 positions match TRBD1. The J call may be in error: the DNA end matches TRBJ2-7 better. Germline CDR1 and CDR2: SGHRS and YFSETQ. CDR3 length equals 13 residues. CDR3 sequence reads: CASQTGVADEQYF. CDR3 sequence (DNA): TGCGCCAGCCAGACAGGGGTGGCGGACGAGCAGTACTTC.

The V gene is TRBV30, the J gene TRBJ2-1; perhaps TRBD2 as D (6 bases). Trimming took off 2 bases at V and 3 bases at J, with 14 bases between the two ends. Germline V gives CDR1 GTSNPN, CDR2 SVGIG (reference sequence). The CDR3 totals 15 residues. The CDR3 here is CAWSLKLANYNEQFF. CDR3 DNA: TGTGCCTGGAGTCTGAAACTAGCCAACTACAATGAGCAGTTCTTC.

The CDR3 region has the DNA TGTGCCAGCAGCTATACAGGGGACGCAACCATATATTTT. It codes for CASSYTGDATIYF. The chain carries TRBV11-3 and TRBJ1-3; 7 bases line up with TRBD1. Unmatched junction bases numbered 7, after V lost 4 bases and J lost 10 bases. Germline lookup yields CDR1 SGHNT and CDR2 YENEEA. The CDR3 length is 13 residues.

The rearrangement uses TRBV27 and TRBJ2-2; 10 positions match TRBD2. The CDR3 is made up of 16 amino acids. With 6 bases clipped from V and 6 bases from J, the junction kept 10 bases outside the gene matches. The germline V gene encodes CDR1 MNHEY and CDR2 SMNVEV (reference sequence). This CDR3 is CASSLTGTSVAGELFF. For the CDR3, the DNA is TGTGCCAGCAGCCTTACCGGGACTAGCGTGGCCGGGGAGCTGTTTTTT.

J is TRBJ2-7 and V is TRBV6-4; 9 bases are a match to TRBD2. V shed 8 bases and J 4 bases; nucleotides not matched to a gene: 12. CDR1 is MRHNA, CDR2 SNTAGT, per germline. This CDR3 spans 15 amino acids. CDR3 sequence: CASAQGGAGGYEQYF. The CDR3 DNA is TGTGCCAGCGCCCAGGGCGGAGCGGGAGGTTACGAGCAGTACTTC.

The chain recombines TRBV5-6 with TRBJ2-1; no definite D call. Deletions cut 4 bases from V and 4 bases from J, with 9 bases between. Per the germline V gene, CDR1 is SGHDT and CDR2 is YYEEEE. The CDR3 spans 13 residues. CDR3 residues: CASSHTGYNEQFF. In DNA, the CDR3 is TGTGCCAGCAGCCACACGGGTTACAATGAGCAGTTCTTC.

Remarks on this clone: The junction differs from germline at one of its ends, possibly a read error. V is TRBV5-1 and J is TRBJ1-6; D unclear. The CDR3 contains 13 residues. Germline V gives CDR1 SGHRS, CDR2 YFSETQ. This CDR3 reads CASSLGELSPPHF. CDR3 coding DNA: TGCGCCAGCAGCTTGGGGGAGCTTTCACCCCCCCACTTT.

V gene TRBV6-6 combines with J gene TRBJ2-4, with a weak D call TRBD2 (6 bases). The V end lost 5 bases, the J end lost 11 bases, and 19 bases lay between the germline ends. Germline loops: CDR1 MNHNY, CDR2 SVGAGI (reference sequence). The CDR3 covers 14 residues. The DNA for the CDR3 is TGTGCCAGCAGTCAACCTCTGACTAGTGAGGTTCAGTACTTC. This sequence encodes CASSQPLTSEVQYF.